These T cell receptor beta chains were read from a single sample in a study of blood T cell repertoires in COVID-19. Only in-frame clones appear in the TCRdb table, and some are missing; sequencing was by immunoSEQ multiplex PCR. This table holds around 340,000 clones, roughly 85% found once. The sample comprised PBMCs or T cells enriched from blood (not recorded which). The receptors come from a woman in her thirties or forties with acute COVID-19. Each CDR3 is given with its conserved first and last residue. The D gene is left open where the match is weak. Only part of the rows carry a size: once, few, many, or a class if the clone is expanded.

v_gene,abundance,j_gene,len,d_gene,CDR3nt,CDR3aa
TRBV27,once,TRBJ2-1,12,-,TGTGCCAGCAGCCGTAAAACGGGGGAGCAGTTCTTC,CASSRKTGEQFF
TRBV28,-,TRBJ1-1,13,-,TGTGCCAGCAGTTTCGGTCTTACGGTTGAAGCTTTCTTT,CASSFGLTVEAFF
TRBV29-1,-,TRBJ1-1,13,TRBD1,TGCAGCGGTTGCCGACAGGGCGGGACTGAAGCTTTCTTT,CSGCRQGGTEAFF
TRBV3-1/TRBV3-2,-,TRBJ2-2,15,TRBD1,TGTGCCAGCAGCTTAGGACAGGGCCGCACCGGGGAGCTGTTTTTT,CASSLGQGRTGELFF
TRBV11-2,-,TRBJ2-7,17,TRBD2,TGTGCCAGCAGCCCTCGGACTAGCGGGAGGATTAGAGCCGAGCAGTACTTC,CASSPRTSGRIRAEQYF
TRBV12-3/TRBV12-4,-,TRBJ2-1,12,TRBD2,TGTGCCAGCAGGATCGTCGGGACTAGAGCGTTCTTC,CASRIVGTRAFF
TRBV4-3,-,TRBJ2-7,14,-,TGCGCCAGCAGCCGAGCTACGGGGGACCGCGAGCAGTACTTC,CASSRATGDREQYF
TRBV20-1,-,TRBJ2-2,16,-,TGCAGTGCTAGTGGGCCCGGGACACCCAACACCGGGGAGCTGTTTTTT,CSASGPGTPNTGELFF
TRBV11-2,-,TRBJ1-3,14,-,TGTGCCAGCAGCGCCCCTCGGGGGTTCAACACCATATATTTT,CASSAPRGFNTIYF
TRBV11-2,-,TRBJ2-5,15,TRBD2,TGTGCCAGCAGCTTGTCGGGGCCGGGGGGAGAGACCCAGTACTTC,CASSLSGPGGETQYF
TRBV2,-,TRBJ1-4,15,-,TGTGCCAGCAGCGCGGGGGAGACTATTGATGAAAAACTGTTTTTT,CASSAGETIDEKLFF
TRBV4-2,-,TRBJ2-3,17,-,TGTGCCAGCAGCCAAGTGTCGGGGGTCTCTAGCACAGATACGCAGTATTTT,CASSQVSGVSSTDTQYF
TRBV24-1,-,TRBJ2-1,17,-,TGTGCCACCAGTGATCGACAAGGCCATTACTCCTACAATGAGCAGTTCTTC,CATSDRQGHYSYNEQFF
TRBV11-2,-,TRBJ2-4,16,TRBD2,TGTGCCAGCAGCTTGGGCGGGGGATTCGGCAAAAACATTCAGTACTTC,CASSLGGGFGKNIQYF
TRBV5-5,-,TRBJ1-2,15,-,TGTGCCAGCAGCTTGGGGGCCAGGGAAATGTATGGCTACACCTTC,CASSLGAREMYGYTF
TRBV6-2/TRBV6-3,-,TRBJ1-2,12,TRBD1,TGTGCCAGCAGCCGGACAGGAGATGGCTACACCTTC,CASSRTGDGYTF
TRBV18,-,TRBJ2-3,13,-,TGTGCCAGCTCAGGGAGACGCACAGATACGCAGTATTTT,CASSGRRTDTQYF
TRBV7-2,many,TRBJ1-5,13,-,TGTGCCACCGCCCCCCAGGGAAGTCAGCCCCAGCATTTT,CATAPQGSQPQHF
TRBV9,-,TRBJ1-6,16,-,TGTGCCAGCAGCGTAGTCCCAGGGATGGATAATTCACCCCTCCACTTT,CASSVVPGMDNSPLHF
TRBV15,few,TRBJ1-4,18,-,TGTGCCACCAGCAGAGATCAGGTGAAAACGGCAACTAATGAAAAACTGTTTTTT,CATSRDQVKTATNEKLFF
TRBV5-1,-,TRBJ2-2,14,-,TGCGCCAGCAGCTTGGGACAGAGCTTCGGGGAGCTGTTTTTT,CASSLGQSFGELFF
TRBV7-9,-,TRBJ1-1,14,-,TGTGCCAGCAGCTTATCCCGGGTCCCCACTGAAGCTTTCTTT,CASSLSRVPTEAFF
TRBV7-2,-,TRBJ1-3,15,-,TGTGCCAGCAGCCGGGGAGGGGGGACCGGAAACACCATATATTTT,CASSRGGGTGNTIYF
TRBV10-3,once,TRBJ1-1,17,TRBD1,TGTGCCATCAGTGAGCATTCCCGGGACAGAGAGAACACTGAAGCTTTCTTT,CAISEHSRDRENTEAFF
TRBV18,-,TRBJ2-2,18,TRBD1,TGTGCCAGCTCATCGGGACAGGCTTTCCCCGCGAACACCGGGGAGCTGTTTTTT,CASSSGQAFPANTGELFF
TRBV12-5,few,TRBJ2-1,15,-,TGTGCTAGTGGTTTGGACGGTAGCTCCTACAATGAGCAGTTCTTC,CASGLDGSSYNEQFF
TRBV5-1,-,TRBJ2-7,14,TRBD1,TGCGCCAGCAGCACGGGACAGGGCCGCAACGAGCAGTACTTC,CASSTGQGRNEQYF
TRBV27,-,TRBJ1-5,16,-,TGTGCCACCAGGAAAGGGGTAGGCCCCGGCAATCAGCCCCAGCATTTT,CATRKGVGPGNQPQHF
TRBV9,-,TRBJ1-6,14,-,TGTGCCAGCAGCGTTGAGGAACGGAATTCACCCCTCCACTTT,CASSVEERNSPLHF
TRBV5-6,-,TRBJ2-7,15,-,TGTGCCAGCAGCTTGCGGAAGGGAGCATCCTACGAGCAGTACTTC,CASSLRKGASYEQYF
TRBV6-5,-,TRBJ2-1,14,TRBD1,TGTGCCAGTCGACAGGGTGCGAGGTGGGATGAGCAGTTCTTC,CASRQGARWDEQFF
TRBV29-1,-,TRBJ1-2,14,-,TGCAGCGTCGAAGCCAGGGGAGAGTCCTATGGCTACACCTTC,CSVEARGESYGYTF
TRBV5-8,-,TRBJ1-5,16,TRBD1,TGTGCCAGCAGTACCAGAGGACAGGGTGGGAATCAGCCCCAGCATTTT,CASSTRGQGGNQPQHF
TRBV5-1,-,TRBJ2-5,15,-,TGCGCCAGCAGACATAGCGGACCAGTCCAAGAGACCCAGTACTTC,CASRHSGPVQETQYF
TRBV7-9,-,TRBJ2-1,16,TRBD2,TGTGCCAGCAGCTTAGGACTAGCGGGAGAGGCGTATGAGCAGTTCTTC,CASSLGLAGEAYEQFF
TRBV7-2,-,TRBJ2-5,14,-,TGTGCCAGCAGCGTGCAGGTGGGGCGGGAGACCCAGTACTTC,CASSVQVGRETQYF